One sample yielded the 26 T cell receptor beta chains listed below, sequenced in a study of cytomegalovirus exposure and HLA in healthy donors. Both 60 Vbeta primers and 13 Jbeta primers went into the PCR. The method was immunoSEQ multiplex PCR; TCRdb's version includes in-frame clones alone and lacks a portion of them. The top ten hold about 0.84% of the sample, which has 85,000 to 120,000 clones, about three quarters seen once. The source material was PBMCs. The receptors here all came from a boy between 10 and 17 years old in good health and CMV-seronegative.

This chain uses TRBV9 with TRBJ2-2; D is uncertain. V gave up 4 bases and J gave up 5 bases, with 6 bases separating them. This CDR3 spans 12 amino acids. Germline lookup yields CDR1 SGDLS and CDR2 YYNGEE. The CDR3 DNA sequence: TGTGCCAGCAGCACCAGTACCGGGGAGCTGTTTTTT. Amino acid sequence: CASSTSTGELFF.

The chain combines TRBV27 with TRBJ1-2; the match to TRBD1 covers 7 bases. The germline gives CDR1 MNHEY, CDR2 SMNVEV (reference sequence). There are 12 residues in the CDR3. With V trimmed by 5 bases and J by 5 bases, 2 bases remained unmatched. The CDR3 bases are TGTGCCAGCAGTGCACAGGGGTATGGCTACACCTTC. This encodes CASSAQGYGYTF.

The V and J genes are TRBV14 and TRBJ1-2; a possible D gene is TRBD1 (5 bases). CDR1 and CDR2 from the germline V gene are SGHDN and FVKESK. The CDR3 is 14 residues long. V lost 3 bases to trimming and J lost 4 bases, with 12 bases between them. The CDR3 spells CASSQMQGIYGYTF. The CDR3 region has the DNA TGTGCCAGCAGCCAGATGCAGGGCATCTATGGCTACACCTTC.

The V and J genes are TRBV5-6 and TRBJ1-2; 9 bases are shared with TRBD1. J lost 4 bases, V lost 4 bases, and 8 bases had no gene match. The CDR3 is made up of 15 amino acids. Germline assignment: CDR1 SGHDT and CDR2 YYEEEE. The CDR3: CASSDRDRVAYGYTF. The DNA of the CDR3 is TGTGCCAGCAGCGACCGGGACAGGGTCGCCTATGGCTACACCTTC.

This clone showed up just a few times. This chain connects TRBV5-4 to TRBJ2-7, with TRBD2 matching 9 bases. CDR1 and CDR2 from the germline V gene are SGHNT and YYREEE (reference sequence). CDR3 length: 17 amino acids. Trimming at V came to 0 bases and at J to 0 bases, leaving 7 bases not matched to a gene. DNA for the CDR3: TGTGCCAGCAGCTTGGCTGTCCGCGGGAGGGCCTCCTACGAGCAGTACTTC. This gives the protein CASSLAVRGRASYEQYF.

The chain couples TRBV6-1 to TRBJ1-1, with 10 bases matching TRBD1. Germline values: CDR1 MNHNS, CDR2 SASEGT. The CDR3 has 16 residues. The V segment lost 4 bases and the J segment 4 bases; nucleotides outside the gene matches: 9. CDR3 in amino acids: CASSGHRQGATTEAFF. CDR3 nucleotides: TGTGCCAGCAGTGGACACCGACAGGGGGCGACCACTGAAGCTTTCTTT.

The rearrangement uses TRBV6-4 and TRBJ2-7, with 9 bases matching TRBD1. The germline gives CDR1 MRHNA, CDR2 SNTAGT. Trimming removed 5 bases from V and 2 bases from J; junction bases left unmatched: 7. The CDR3 totals 15 residues. The CDR3 spells CASSKGQGIAYEQYF. DNA for the CDR3: TGTGCCAGCAGTAAAGGACAGGGGATTGCCTACGAGCAGTACTTC.

This rearrangement joins TRBV7-3 to TRBJ1-2, with D unclear. Germline CDR1 reads SGHTA; CDR2 reads FQGTGA. V lost 2 bases and J lost 0, with 7 bases in between. The CDR3 spans 14 residues. In DNA, the CDR3 is TGTGCCAGCAGCTTAGGGCATTCTAACTATGGCTACACCTTC. It translates to CASSLGHSNYGYTF.

This rearrangement joins TRBV10-3 to TRBJ1-5; 10 bases line up with TRBD1. Germline lookup yields CDR1 ENHRY and CDR2 SYGVKD. The CDR3 contains 14 residues. With V trimmed by 5 bases and J by 11 bases, 9 bases remained unmatched. The CDR3 here is CAISNGQGDWSQHF. CDR3 DNA: TGTGCCATCAGTAATGGACAGGGGGACTGGTCCCAGCATTTT.

Only a few counts were recorded for this clone. The J gene is TRBJ2-5, the V gene TRBV6-1; TRBD1 might be the D (6 bases). Per the germline V gene, CDR1 is MNHNS and CDR2 is SASEGT. This CDR3 comprises 13 residues. With 6 bases removed from V and 7 bases from J, the gap between germline ends came to 15 bases. The CDR3 DNA follows: TGTGCCAGCAGCCCAAGGGGGTGGGGGACCCAGTACTTC. Translation gives CASSPRGWGTQYF.

The chain combines TRBV5-6 with TRBJ2-1; 11 positions agree with TRBD2. V was clipped by 0 bases and J by 6 bases; unmatched bases: 5. The CDR3 is made up of 16 amino acids. The germline V gene encodes CDR1 SGHDT and CDR2 YYEEEE. CDR3 bases: TGTGCCAGCAGCTTGGATAGTCTAGCGGGAGGCAATGAGCAGTTCTTC. It encodes CASSLDSLAGGNEQFF.

This clone was counted once. The genes are TRBV6-5 and TRBJ2-2; weak D call: TRBD2 (6 bases). Germline values: CDR1 MNHEY, CDR2 SVGAGI. The V end was cut by 4 bases, the J end by 3 bases, with 15 bases between. The CDR3 length is 16 residues. The CDR3: CASSSSGLGDTGELFF. The CDR3 region has the DNA TGTGCCAGCAGTTCCTCGGGACTGGGGGACACCGGGGAGCTGTTTTTT.

This sequence joins TRBV7-9 and TRBJ2-7; 7 positions match TRBD2. V shed 5 bases, J shed 0 bases, and the junction held 7 bases outside the gene matches. This CDR3 spans 15 amino acids. The germline gives CDR1 SEHNR, CDR2 FQNEAQ (reference sequence). The CDR3 bases are TGTGCCAGCAGCCCCAGGAGGACTAGCTCCTACGAGCAGTACTTC. Translation: CASSPRRTSSYEQYF.

CDR3 bases: TGCAGTGCTGCGACAGGGAACGGCTACACCTTC. Residues: CSAATGNGYTF. This sequence joins TRBV20-1 and TRBJ1-2, with 7 bases matching TRBD1. V lost 5 bases, J lost 8 bases, and 5 bases stayed unmatched. CDR1 is DFQATT and CDR2 is SNEGSKA in the germline V gene (reference sequence). The CDR3 has 11 amino acids.

The rearrangement joins TRBV6-4 to TRBJ2-3; 8 bases are a match to TRBD2. Germline V gene lookup returns CDR1 MRHNA and CDR2 SNTAGT. The V and J ends lost 4 bases and 2 bases, in that order; junction bases with no gene match: 5. This CDR3 is 15 amino acids long. The CDR3 sequence is CASSGTSSPTDTQYF. The DNA for the CDR3 is TGTGCCAGCAGTGGGACTAGCTCCCCCACAGATACGCAGTATTTT.

J is TRBJ1-5 and V is TRBV19; the D is unclear. Germline CDR1 is LNHDA and CDR2 is SQIVND (reference sequence). Deletions cut 5 bases from V and 0 bases from J, with 5 bases between. The CDR3 has 13 amino acids. The CDR3 spells CASSADSNQPQHF. The CDR3 DNA reads as TGTGCCAGTAGTGCGGATAGCAATCAGCCCCAGCATTTT.

This chain joins TRBV15 and TRBJ1-4, with 7 nucleotides matching TRBD1. Germline lookup yields CDR1 LNHNV and CDR2 YYDKDF (reference sequence). V shed 1 base and J 5 bases; nucleotides not matched to a gene: 4. The CDR3 is made up of 15 amino acids. CDR3 loop: CATSRVSGGNEKLFF. The CDR3 DNA reads as TGTGCCACCAGCAGAGTATCAGGGGGGAATGAAAAACTGTTTTTT.

Only a few counts were recorded for this clone. The chain combines TRBV29-1 with TRBJ2-1; 12 nucleotides agree with TRBD1. The junction had 8 bases not matched to a gene; V was cut back by 6 bases and J by 8 bases. This CDR3 is 14 amino acids long. Germline V lookup: CDR1 SQVTM, CDR2 ANQGSEA. The CDR3 DNA reads TGCAGCGTCTCCGGGACAGGGGGCATCGATGAGCAGTTCTTC. Its translation: CSVSGTGGIDEQFF.

The chain employs TRBV28 and TRBJ2-1; TRBD1 might be the D (6 bases). CDR3 length equals 14 residues. The V end was cut by 3 bases, the J end by 5 bases, with 11 bases between. Per the germline V gene, CDR1 is MDHEN and CDR2 is SYDVKM. The CDR3 coding sequence is TGTGCCAGCAGTTTCGACAGGACGGACAATGAGCAGTTCTTC. Its protein is CASSFDRTDNEQFF.

The chain uses TRBV18 and TRBJ1-5; 9 bases are a match to TRBD1. The CDR3 is 18 residues long. Trimming removed 2 bases from V and 5 bases from J; junction bases left unmatched: 13. Germline CDR1 KGHSH, CDR2 LQKENI. The CDR3 loop reads CASSPSGTGPNIDQPQHF. The CDR3 DNA reads TGTGCCAGCTCACCATCGGGGACAGGGCCCAATATAGATCAGCCCCAGCATTTT.

The chain joins TRBV28 to TRBJ2-2, with D possibly being TRBD2 (6 bases). The CDR3 length is 20 residues. The germline V and J ends were trimmed by 3 bases and 1 base, with 24 bases remaining between them. Germline V gives CDR1 MDHEN, CDR2 SYDVKM. CDR3 residues: CASSFWGEGSGTLNTGELFF. The CDR3 coding sequence is TGTGCCAGCAGTTTTTGGGGGGAAGGGTCCGGGACCTTGAACACCGGGGAGCTGTTTTTT.

The chain links TRBV11-3 to TRBJ2-7; D uncertain. This CDR3 spans 14 amino acids. Germline V gene lookup returns CDR1 SGHNT and CDR2 YENEEA. V shed 2 bases and J shed 2 bases, with 10 bases lying between them. Here the CDR3 reads CASSLSDSPYEQYF. The CDR3 DNA is TGTGCCAGCAGCTTAAGCGACTCCCCCTACGAGCAGTACTTC.

This chain links TRBV2 with TRBJ1-5, with D uncertain. The V gene's germline CDR1 is SNHLY and CDR2 FYNNEI. The CDR3 length is 14 residues. Trimming took off 4 bases at V and 0 bases at J, with 7 bases between the two ends. As DNA, the CDR3 is TGTGCCAGCAGTGCCACTTATAGCAATCAGCCCCAGCATTTT. Its translation: CASSATYSNQPQHF.

This chain's CDR3 is CASSLDRANYGYTF. CDR3 DNA sequence: TGTGCCAGCAGCTTAGACAGGGCGAACTATGGCTACACCTTC. The rearrangement uses TRBV5-4 and TRBJ1-2, with TRBD1 matching 7 bases. Germline V gene data show CDR1 as SGHNT and CDR2 as YYREEE (reference sequence). The CDR3 totals 14 residues. J was trimmed by 2 bases and V by 2 bases; bases with no gene match: 3.

The chain carries TRBV6-5 and TRBJ2-5; 8 bases fit TRBD1. In germline, CDR1 is MNHEY, CDR2 SVGAGI. CDR3 length: 14 amino acids. Trimming took 5 bases from V and 5 from J; bases not matched to a gene: 7. As DNA, the CDR3 is TGTGCCAGCAGTGACAGGGGCCCCGGGGAGACCCAGTACTTC. Translating it yields CASSDRGPGETQYF.

This rearrangement joins TRBV10-2 to TRBJ1-1; a weak D match, TRBD1 (5 bases). Germline V gives CDR1 WSHSY, CDR2 SAAADI. Deletions cut 2 bases from V and 1 base from J, with 8 bases between. The CDR3 runs to 14 residues. CDR3 in amino acids: CASSEQGRNTEAFF. As DNA, the CDR3 is TGCGCCAGCAGTGAGCAGGGTAGGAACACTGAAGCTTTCTTT.